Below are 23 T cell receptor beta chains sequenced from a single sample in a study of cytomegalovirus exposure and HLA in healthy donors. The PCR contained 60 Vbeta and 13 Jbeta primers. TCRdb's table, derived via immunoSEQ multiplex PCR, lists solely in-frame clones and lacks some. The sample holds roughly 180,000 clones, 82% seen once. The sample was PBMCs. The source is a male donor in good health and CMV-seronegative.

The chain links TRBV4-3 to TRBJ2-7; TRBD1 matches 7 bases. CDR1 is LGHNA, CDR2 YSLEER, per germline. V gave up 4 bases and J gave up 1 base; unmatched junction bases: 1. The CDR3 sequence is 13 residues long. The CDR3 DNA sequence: TGCGCCAGCAGCCGGGGACAGTCCTACGAGCAGTACTTC. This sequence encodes CASSRGQSYEQYF.

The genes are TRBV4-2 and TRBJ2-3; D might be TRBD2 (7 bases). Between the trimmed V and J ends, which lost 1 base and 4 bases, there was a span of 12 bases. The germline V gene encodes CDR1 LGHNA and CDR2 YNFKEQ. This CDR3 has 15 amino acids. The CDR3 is CASSQGGAGADTQYF. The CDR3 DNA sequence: TGTGCCAGCAGCCAAGGGGGGGCGGGAGCAGATACGCAGTATTTT.

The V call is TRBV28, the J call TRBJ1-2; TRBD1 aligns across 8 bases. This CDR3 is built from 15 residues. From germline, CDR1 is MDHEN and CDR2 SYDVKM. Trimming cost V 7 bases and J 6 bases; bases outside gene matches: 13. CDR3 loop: CASTLTRTGRDGYTF. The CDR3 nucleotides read TGTGCCAGCACCCTTACCCGGACAGGGCGGGATGGCTACACCTTC.

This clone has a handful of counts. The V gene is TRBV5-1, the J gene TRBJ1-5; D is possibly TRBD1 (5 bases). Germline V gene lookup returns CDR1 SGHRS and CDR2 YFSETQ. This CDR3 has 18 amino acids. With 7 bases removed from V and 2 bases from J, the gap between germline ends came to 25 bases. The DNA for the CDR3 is TGCGCCAGCGAGAACACCCGGGACTCCAAATGGTGCAATCAGCCCCAGCATTTT. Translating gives CASENTRDSKWCNQPQHF.

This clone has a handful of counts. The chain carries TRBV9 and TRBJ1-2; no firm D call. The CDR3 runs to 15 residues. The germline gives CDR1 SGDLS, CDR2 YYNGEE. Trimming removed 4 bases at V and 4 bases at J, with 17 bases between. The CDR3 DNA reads TGTGCCAGCAGCCAGCAGGTTAGCGGCTCCTATGGCTACACCTTC. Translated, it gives CASSQQVSGSYGYTF.

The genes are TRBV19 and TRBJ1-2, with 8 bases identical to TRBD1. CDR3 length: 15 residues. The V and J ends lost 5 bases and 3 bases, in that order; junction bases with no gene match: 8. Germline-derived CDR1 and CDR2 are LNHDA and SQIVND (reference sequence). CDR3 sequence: CASSYIGQGDYGYTF. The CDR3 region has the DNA TGTGCCAGTAGTTACATAGGACAGGGCGACTATGGCTACACCTTC.

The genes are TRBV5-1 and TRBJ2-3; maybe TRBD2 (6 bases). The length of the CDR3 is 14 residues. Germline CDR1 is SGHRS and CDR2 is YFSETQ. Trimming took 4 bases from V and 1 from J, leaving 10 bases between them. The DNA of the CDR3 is TGCGCCAGCAGCCTTTCGGGGGGCACAGATACGCAGTATTTT. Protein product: CASSLSGGTDTQYF. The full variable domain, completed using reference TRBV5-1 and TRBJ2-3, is KAGVTQTPRYLIKTRGQQVTLSCSPISGHRSVSWYQQTPGQGLQFLFEYFSETQRNKGNFPGRFSGRQFSNSRSEMNVSTLELGDSALYLCASSLSGGTDTQYFGPGTRLTVL.

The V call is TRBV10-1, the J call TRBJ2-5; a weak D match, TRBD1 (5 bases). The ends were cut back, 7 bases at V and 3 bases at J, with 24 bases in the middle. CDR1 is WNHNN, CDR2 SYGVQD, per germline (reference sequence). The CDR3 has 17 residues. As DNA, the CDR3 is TGCGCCAGCACATACCAGGCGACAAACCTAGGGGAAGAGACCCAGTACTTC. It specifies CASTYQATNLGEETQYF.

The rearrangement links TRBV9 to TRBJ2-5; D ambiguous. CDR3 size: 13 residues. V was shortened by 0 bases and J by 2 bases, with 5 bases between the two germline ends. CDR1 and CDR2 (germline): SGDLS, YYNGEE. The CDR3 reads CASSVGGQETQYF. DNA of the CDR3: TGTGCCAGCAGCGTAGGAGGTCAAGAGACCCAGTACTTC. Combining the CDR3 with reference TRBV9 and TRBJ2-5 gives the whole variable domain DSGVTQTPKHLITATGQRVTLRCSPRSGDLSVYWYQQSLDQGLQFLIQYYNGEERAKGNILERFSAQQFPDLHSELNLSSLELGDSALYFCASSVGGQETQYFGPGTRLLVL.

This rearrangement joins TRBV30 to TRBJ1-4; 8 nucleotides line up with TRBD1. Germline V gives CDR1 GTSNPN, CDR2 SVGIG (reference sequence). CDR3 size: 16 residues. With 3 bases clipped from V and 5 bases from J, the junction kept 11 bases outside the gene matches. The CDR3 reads CAWSLRGRGLNEKLFF. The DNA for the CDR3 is TGTGCCTGGAGCCTTAGGGGCAGGGGGCTCAATGAAAAACTGTTTTTT.

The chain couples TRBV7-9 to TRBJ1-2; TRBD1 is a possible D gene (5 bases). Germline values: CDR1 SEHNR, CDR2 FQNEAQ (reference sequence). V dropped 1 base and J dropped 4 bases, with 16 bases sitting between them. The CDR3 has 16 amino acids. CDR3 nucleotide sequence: TGTGCCAGCAGCTTAGAGAGGACCGAGGGACTCTATGGCTACACCTTC. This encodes CASSLERTEGLYGYTF.

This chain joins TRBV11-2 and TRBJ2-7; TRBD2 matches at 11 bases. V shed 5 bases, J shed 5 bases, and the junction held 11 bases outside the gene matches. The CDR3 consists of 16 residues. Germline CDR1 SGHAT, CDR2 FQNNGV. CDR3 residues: CASSRVAGGGGNEQYF. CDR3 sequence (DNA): TGTGCCAGCAGCCGGGTAGCGGGAGGGGGCGGGAACGAGCAGTACTTC. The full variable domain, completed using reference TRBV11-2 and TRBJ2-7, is EAGVAQSPRYKIIEKRQSVAFWCNPISGHATLYWYQQILGQGPKLLIQFQNNGVVDDSQLPKDRFSAERLKGVDSTLKIQPAKLEDSAVYLCASSRVAGGGGNEQYFGPGTRLTVT.

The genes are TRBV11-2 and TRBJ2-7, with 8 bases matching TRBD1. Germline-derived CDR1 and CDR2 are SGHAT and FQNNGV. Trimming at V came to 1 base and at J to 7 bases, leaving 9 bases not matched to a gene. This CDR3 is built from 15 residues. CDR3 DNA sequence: TGTGCCAGCAGCTTAGTCGCAGGGGGCTTGGGGGAGCAGTACTTC. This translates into CASSLVAGGLGEQYF.

In DNA form, the CDR3 reads TGTGCCAGTAGTATATCGGGAAAATATGGCTACACCTTC. Protein: CASSISGKYGYTF. J is TRBJ1-2 and V is TRBV19; D is ambiguous. The CDR3 covers 13 residues. CDR1 and CDR2 (germline): LNHDA, SQIVND (reference sequence). Deletions cut 2 bases from V and 5 bases from J, with 9 bases between.

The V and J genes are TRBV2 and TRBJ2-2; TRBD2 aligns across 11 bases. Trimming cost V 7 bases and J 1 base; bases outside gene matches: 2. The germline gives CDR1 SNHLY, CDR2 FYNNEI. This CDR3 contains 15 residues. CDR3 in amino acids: CASTGLAGNTGELFF. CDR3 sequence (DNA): TGTGCCAGCACAGGACTAGCGGGGAACACCGGGGAGCTGTTTTTT.

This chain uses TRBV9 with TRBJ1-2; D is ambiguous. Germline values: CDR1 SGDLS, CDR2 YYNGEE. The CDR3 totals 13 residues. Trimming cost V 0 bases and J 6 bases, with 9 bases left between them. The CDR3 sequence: CASSVETGNGYTF. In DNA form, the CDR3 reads TGTGCCAGCAGCGTAGAGACGGGGAATGGCTACACCTTC.

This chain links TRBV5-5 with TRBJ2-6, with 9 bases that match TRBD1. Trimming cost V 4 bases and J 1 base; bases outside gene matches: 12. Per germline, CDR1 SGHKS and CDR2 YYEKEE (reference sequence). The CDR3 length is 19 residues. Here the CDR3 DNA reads TGTGCCAGCAGCAACTCACTTCCGGGACAGGGTTCTGGGGCCAACGTCCTGACTTTC. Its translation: CASSNSLPGQGSGANVLTF.

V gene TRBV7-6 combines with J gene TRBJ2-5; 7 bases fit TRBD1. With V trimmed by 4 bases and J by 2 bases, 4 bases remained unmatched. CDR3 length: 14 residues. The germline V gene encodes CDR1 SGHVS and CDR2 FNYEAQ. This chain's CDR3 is CASSSGTAQETQYF. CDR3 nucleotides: TGTGCCAGCAGCTCCGGGACAGCGCAAGAGACCCAGTACTTC.

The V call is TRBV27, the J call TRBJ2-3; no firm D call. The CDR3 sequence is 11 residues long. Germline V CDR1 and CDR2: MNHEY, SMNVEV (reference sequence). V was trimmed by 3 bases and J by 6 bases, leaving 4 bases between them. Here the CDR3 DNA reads TGTGCCAGCAGTTTTGGCGATACGCAGTATTTT. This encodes CASSFGDTQYF.

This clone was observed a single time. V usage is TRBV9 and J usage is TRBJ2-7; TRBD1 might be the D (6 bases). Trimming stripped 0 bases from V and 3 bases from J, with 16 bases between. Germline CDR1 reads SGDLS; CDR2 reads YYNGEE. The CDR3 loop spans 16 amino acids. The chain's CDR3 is CASSVDHGRGNYEQYF. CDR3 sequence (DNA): TGTGCCAGCAGCGTAGACCATGGCAGGGGTAACTACGAGCAGTACTTC.

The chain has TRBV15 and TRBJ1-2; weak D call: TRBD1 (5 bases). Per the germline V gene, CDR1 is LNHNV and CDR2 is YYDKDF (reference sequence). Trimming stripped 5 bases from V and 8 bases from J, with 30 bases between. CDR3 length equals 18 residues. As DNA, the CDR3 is TGTGCCACCAGCCTGAATAGTGGGGGGACCCAGGTGGCGAGGGGCTACACCTTC. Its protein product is CATSLNSGGTQVARGYTF. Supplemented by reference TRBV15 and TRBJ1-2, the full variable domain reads DAMVIQNPRYQVTQFGKPVTLSCSQTLNHNVMYWYQQKSSQAPKLLFHYYDKDFNNEADTPDNFQSRRPNTSFCFLDIRSPGLGDTAMYLCATSLNSGGTQVARGYTFGSGTRLTVV.

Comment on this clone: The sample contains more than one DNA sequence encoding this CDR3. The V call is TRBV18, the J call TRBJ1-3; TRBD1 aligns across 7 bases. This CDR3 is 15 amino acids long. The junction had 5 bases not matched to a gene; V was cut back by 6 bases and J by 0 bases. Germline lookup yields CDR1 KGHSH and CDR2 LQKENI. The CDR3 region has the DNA TGTGCCAGCTCGCCGCAGGGGGTCTCTGGAAACACCATATATTTT. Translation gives CASSPQGVSGNTIYF.

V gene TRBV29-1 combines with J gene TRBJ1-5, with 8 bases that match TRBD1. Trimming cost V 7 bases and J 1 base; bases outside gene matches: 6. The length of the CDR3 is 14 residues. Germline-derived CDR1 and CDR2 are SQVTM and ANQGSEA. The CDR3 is CSAATGGSNQPQHF. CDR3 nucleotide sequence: TGCAGCGCCGCCACAGGGGGGAGCAATCAGCCCCAGCATTTT.